This entry concerns a single TCR beta chain. Its antigen specificity is not known. Per-nucleotide qualities are absent, and no much larger clonotype sits a single base away. The CDR3, from cysteine to phenylalanine, totals 15 residues. Only the CDR3 portion is preserved as DNA: 45 bases, with reading frame beginning at the first base. CDR1 is given as MNHNY and CDR2 as SVGAGI, both from the germline V gene (reference sequence). The V and J ends are trimmed by 8 bases and 1 base, leaving 15 bases between them. TCR CDR3 regions were amplified from genomic DNA by multiplex PCR using the deep immunoSEQ assay. Extracted genomic DNA from each cell subset was distributed evenly across all wells of several immunoSEQ 96-well plates, and each plate was treated as a replicate. For sorted subsets, approximately 210 ng of genomic DNA, equivalent to roughly 30,000 T cell genomes, went into each replicate PCR. The purified libraries were quantified using a Qubit 3.0 fluorometer, sized with a Bioanalyzer 2100, and then quantified again using the KAPA Library Quantification kit. A separate single-read 150-cycle Illumina NextSeq 550 flow cell was used to sequence each immunoSEQ 96-well plate. Per the original workflow: Because the immunoSEQ output held only junctional sequences and lacked quality scores, the filtering could not match the filtering applied to full-length reads. Sequences were annotated with PyIR, a Python wrapper for IgBLAST v1.9, and V/J genes and CDR3 were assigned using IMGT germline references. Reads were removed for weak V/J assignments (E-value above 1e-6), missing CDR3, stop codons, out-of-frame junctions, or ambiguous translated residues. V3J clonotypes were defined by identical inferred V gene, J gene, and CDR3 amino acid sequence. To compute the percentage overlap between repertoires, the number of shared unique clonotypes was divided by the size of the smaller repertoire. Repertoire richness was assessed with RTK rarefaction, the Chao1 estimator, and Recon v2.1 estimates of unobserved clonotypes. Generation probabilities were computed with OLGA for all TCRbeta clonotypes obtained by the gDNA method from a handful of donors. Held by TCRdb, this immuneACCESS table contains in-frame sequences only and omits some clones. Under half of the omission traces to an unresolved V gene where checked; the cause of the rest is unknown. The V and J calls and clone size come from that table; D and trimming were worked out from the DNA. The sample yields approximately 1.1 million clones; around 78% were counted once. The top ten clonotypes cover around 0.47% of the sample.

The donors were healthy, HIV-negative adults with no recently reported acute infections or vaccinations. Every donor was a Caucasian adult living in Nashville, Tennessee, USA. CD4+ T cells were enriched by magnetic negative selection, after which naive cells were positively selected on CD45RA and the negative fraction was taken as the memory subset. Blood was collected by leukapheresis, and PBMCs were isolated by Ficoll-Histopaque density gradient centrifugation and then cryopreserved in liquid nitrogen vapor phase. Purity and quantity of every magnetically sorted T cell population were checked by analytical flow cytometry. Each sorted fraction had its genomic DNA isolated and then quantified by UV absorbance on a Nanodrop 2000c. The sample is drawn from a study of shared clonotypes between healthy human individuals (dated by TCRdb to 2018 to 2021). With regard to the full study: The cohort included three men and a couple of women between 18 and 49 years of age. Different laboratories and diverse techniques were used to prepare libraries and sequence TCR repertoires, to increase sequencing depth and limit assay-specific biases. Per donor, three plates each were used for CD4 naive and CD4 memory, two for CD8 naive, and one for CD8 memory. Blood TCR repertoires of roughly 5 healthy adults were deeply sequenced to estimate repertoire size and the extent of clonotype sharing between individuals. Each donor's leukapheresis produced roughly between roughly 0.94 and 9.5 billion PBMCs. General findings and caveats noted by the study authors: Pairwise subsampling led to the expectation that sequencing depth would affect the degree of clonotype sharing among donors. Naive subsets generally had larger estimated clonotype richness than memory subsets did. Approximately 5% of naive CD4, more than 3% of naive CD8, approximately 2.2% of memory CD4, and over 0.35% of memory CD8 clonotypes were shared across a few donors. Rarefaction of sorted-subset datasets indicated incomplete sequencing despite the large sequencing depth. Clonotypes shared by all four sorted-subset donors showed higher generation probabilities than non-shared clonotypes. The small number of donors limited the genetic and exposure-history diversity represented. Sampling was restricted to blood, and TCR repertoires in tissue are likely to differ from TCR repertoires in blood.

Sequenced sample: memory CD4+ T cells from PBMCs. What this sample's cell subset or site label stands for: CD45RA-negative fraction. This sequence was found in a young man in good health. Some clones in this sample may be carry-over from other donors' samples. The sequence links TRBV6-6 to TRBJ2-1; a tentative D match to TRBD2 spans 6 bases. The CDR3 region: CASEHGGGSYNEQFF. The bases are TGTGCCAGCGAGCACGGGGGTGGTTCCTACAATGAGCAGTTCTTC.